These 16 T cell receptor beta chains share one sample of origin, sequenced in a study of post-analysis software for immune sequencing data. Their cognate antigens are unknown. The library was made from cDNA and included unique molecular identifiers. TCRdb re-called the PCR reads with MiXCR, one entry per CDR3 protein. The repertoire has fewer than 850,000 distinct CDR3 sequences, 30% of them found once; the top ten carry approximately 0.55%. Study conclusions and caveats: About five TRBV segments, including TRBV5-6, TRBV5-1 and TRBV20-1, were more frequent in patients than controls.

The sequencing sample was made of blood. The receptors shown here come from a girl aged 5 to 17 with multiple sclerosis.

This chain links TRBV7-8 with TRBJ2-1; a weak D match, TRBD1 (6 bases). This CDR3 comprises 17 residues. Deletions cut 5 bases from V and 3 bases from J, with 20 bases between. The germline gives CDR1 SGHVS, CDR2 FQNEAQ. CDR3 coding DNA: TGTGCCAGCAGCCCGAGGGGGAGCGTAGGTTTCTACAATGAGCAGTTCTTC. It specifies CASSPRGSVGFYNEQFF.

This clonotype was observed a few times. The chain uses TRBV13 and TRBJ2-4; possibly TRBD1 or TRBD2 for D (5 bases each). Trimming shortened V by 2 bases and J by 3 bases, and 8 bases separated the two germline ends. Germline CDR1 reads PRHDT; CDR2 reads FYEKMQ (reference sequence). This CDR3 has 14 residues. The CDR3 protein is CASSLRDGKNIQYF. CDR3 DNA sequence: TGTGCCAGCAGCTTACGGGACGGCAAAAACATTCAGTACTTC.

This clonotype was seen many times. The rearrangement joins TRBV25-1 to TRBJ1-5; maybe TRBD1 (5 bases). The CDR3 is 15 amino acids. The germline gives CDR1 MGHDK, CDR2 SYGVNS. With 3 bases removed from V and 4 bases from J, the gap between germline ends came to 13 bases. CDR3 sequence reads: CASSEDTQGNQPQHF. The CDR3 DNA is TGTGCCAGCAGTGAGGACACCCAAGGGAATCAGCCCCAGCATTTT.

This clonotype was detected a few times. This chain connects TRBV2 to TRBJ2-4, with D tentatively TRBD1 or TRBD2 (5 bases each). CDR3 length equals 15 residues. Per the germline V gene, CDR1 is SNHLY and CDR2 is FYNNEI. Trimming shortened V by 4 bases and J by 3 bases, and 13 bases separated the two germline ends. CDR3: CASSAGATHKNIQYF. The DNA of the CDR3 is TGTGCCAGCAGTGCCGGGGCGACCCACAAAAACATTCAGTACTTC.

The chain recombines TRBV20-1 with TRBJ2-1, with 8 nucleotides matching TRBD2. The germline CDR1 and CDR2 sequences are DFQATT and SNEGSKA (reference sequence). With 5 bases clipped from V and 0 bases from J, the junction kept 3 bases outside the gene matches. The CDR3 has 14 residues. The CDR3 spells CSAPTSGSYNEQFF. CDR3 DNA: TGCAGTGCTCCTACTAGCGGCTCCTACAATGAGCAGTTCTTC.

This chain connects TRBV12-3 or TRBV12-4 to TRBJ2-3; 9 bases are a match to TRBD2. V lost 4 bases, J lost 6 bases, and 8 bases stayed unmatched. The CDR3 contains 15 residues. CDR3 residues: CASSSLGTSSDTQYF. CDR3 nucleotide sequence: TGTGCCAGCAGTTCCCTCGGGACTAGCAGCGATACGCAGTATTTT.

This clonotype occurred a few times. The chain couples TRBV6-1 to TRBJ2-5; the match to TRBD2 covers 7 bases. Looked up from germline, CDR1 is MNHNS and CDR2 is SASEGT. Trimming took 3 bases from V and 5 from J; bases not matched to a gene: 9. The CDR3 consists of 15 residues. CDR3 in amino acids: CASSEGLSRGETQYF. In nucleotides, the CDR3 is TGTGCCAGCAGTGAGGGTCTCTCGCGGGGGGAGACCCAGTACTTC.

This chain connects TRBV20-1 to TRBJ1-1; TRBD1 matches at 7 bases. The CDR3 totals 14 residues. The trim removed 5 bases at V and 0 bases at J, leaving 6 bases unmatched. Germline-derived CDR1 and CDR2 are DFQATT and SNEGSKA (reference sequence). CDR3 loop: CSAARTGLNTEAFF. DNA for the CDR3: TGCAGTGCTGCCCGGACAGGATTGAACACTGAAGCTTTCTTT.

This CDR3 is CASSRQGVTEAFF. The CDR3 DNA sequence: TGCGCCAGCAGCCGACAGGGTGTCACTGAAGCTTTCTTT. The chain carries TRBV5-1 and TRBJ1-1, with 7 bases matching TRBD1. The CDR3 has 13 amino acids. Germline V lookup: CDR1 SGHRS, CDR2 YFSETQ. Trimming at V came to 4 bases and at J to 4 bases, leaving 4 bases not matched to a gene.

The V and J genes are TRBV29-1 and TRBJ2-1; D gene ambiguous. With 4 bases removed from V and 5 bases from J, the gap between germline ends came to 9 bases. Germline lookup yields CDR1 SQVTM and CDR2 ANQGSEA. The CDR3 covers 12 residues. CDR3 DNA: TGCAGCGTTGTCGTCTACCACAATGAGCAGTTCTTC. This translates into CSVVVYHNEQFF.

The CDR3 region has the DNA TGTGCCAGCAGCTTAAAAGGGGGCGGCAAAAACATTCAGTACTTC. As protein: CASSLKGGGKNIQYF. The genes are TRBV12-3 or TRBV12-4 and TRBJ2-4, with 7 bases aligning to TRBD1. This CDR3 has 15 residues. After removal of 6 bases from V and 3 bases from J, the junction contained 8 bases not matched to a gene.

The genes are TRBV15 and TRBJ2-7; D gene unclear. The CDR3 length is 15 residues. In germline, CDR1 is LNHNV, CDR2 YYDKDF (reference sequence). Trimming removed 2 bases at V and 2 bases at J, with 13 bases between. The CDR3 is CATSRQRHAAYEQYF. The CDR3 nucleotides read TGTGCCACCAGCAGACAAAGACACGCCGCCTACGAGCAGTACTTC.

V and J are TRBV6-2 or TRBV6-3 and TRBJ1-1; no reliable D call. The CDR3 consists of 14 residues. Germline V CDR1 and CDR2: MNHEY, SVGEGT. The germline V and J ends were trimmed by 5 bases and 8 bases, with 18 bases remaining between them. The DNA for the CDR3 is TGTGCCAGCAGTGAAGATAGGGAAGCCCTCGAAGCTTTCTTT. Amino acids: CASSEDREALEAFF.

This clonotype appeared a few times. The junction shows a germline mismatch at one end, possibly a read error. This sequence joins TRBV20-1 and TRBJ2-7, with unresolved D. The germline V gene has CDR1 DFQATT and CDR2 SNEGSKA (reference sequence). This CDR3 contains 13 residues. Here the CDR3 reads CSARKGSSYEQYF. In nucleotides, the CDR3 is TGCAGCGCTAGAAAAGGTAGCTCCTACGAGCAGTACTTC.

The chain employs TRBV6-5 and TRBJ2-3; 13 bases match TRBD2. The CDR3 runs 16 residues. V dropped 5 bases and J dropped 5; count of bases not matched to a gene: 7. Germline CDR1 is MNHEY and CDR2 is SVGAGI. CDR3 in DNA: TGTGCCAGCAGTAGGGGACTAGCGGGATTAGTAGATACGCAGTATTTT. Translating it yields CASSRGLAGLVDTQYF.

This CDR3 reads CASSSGDRETQYF. In nucleotides, the CDR3 is TGCGCCAGCAGCTCCGGGGACAGAGAGACCCAGTACTTC. The chain joins TRBV5-1 to TRBJ2-5; 7 nucleotides line up with TRBD1. This CDR3 contains 13 residues. V dropped 3 bases and J dropped 4; count of bases not matched to a gene: 3. CDR1 is SGHRS and CDR2 is YFSETQ in the germline V gene.